The clone carrying this T cell receptor beta chain has just a few counts. The target antigen is unknown. TCRdb independently ran MiXCR on the reads; one entry per CDR3 protein. This sample has 450,000 to 600,000 distinct CDR3 sequences, with roughly a third found just once. This sample is part of a study of T cell repertoires in cytomegalovirus infection. Germline CDR1 reads DFQATT; CDR2 reads SNEGSKA (reference sequence). The CDR3 consists of 16 residues. V shed 5 bases, J shed 0 bases, and the junction held 10 bases outside the gene matches. Specimen: cultured PBMCs, collected from culture after CMV antigen stimulation. The clonotype was recovered from a human donor in good health (CMV status not recorded). Some clones in this sample may be carry-over from other donors' samples. This chain connects TRBV20-1 to TRBJ2-1; 7 nucleotides line up with TRBD2. CDR3 in DNA: TGCAGTGCTGAAATAGCGGGTGCGAGCTCCTACAATGAGCAGTTCTTC. Translating gives CSAEIAGASSYNEQFF.